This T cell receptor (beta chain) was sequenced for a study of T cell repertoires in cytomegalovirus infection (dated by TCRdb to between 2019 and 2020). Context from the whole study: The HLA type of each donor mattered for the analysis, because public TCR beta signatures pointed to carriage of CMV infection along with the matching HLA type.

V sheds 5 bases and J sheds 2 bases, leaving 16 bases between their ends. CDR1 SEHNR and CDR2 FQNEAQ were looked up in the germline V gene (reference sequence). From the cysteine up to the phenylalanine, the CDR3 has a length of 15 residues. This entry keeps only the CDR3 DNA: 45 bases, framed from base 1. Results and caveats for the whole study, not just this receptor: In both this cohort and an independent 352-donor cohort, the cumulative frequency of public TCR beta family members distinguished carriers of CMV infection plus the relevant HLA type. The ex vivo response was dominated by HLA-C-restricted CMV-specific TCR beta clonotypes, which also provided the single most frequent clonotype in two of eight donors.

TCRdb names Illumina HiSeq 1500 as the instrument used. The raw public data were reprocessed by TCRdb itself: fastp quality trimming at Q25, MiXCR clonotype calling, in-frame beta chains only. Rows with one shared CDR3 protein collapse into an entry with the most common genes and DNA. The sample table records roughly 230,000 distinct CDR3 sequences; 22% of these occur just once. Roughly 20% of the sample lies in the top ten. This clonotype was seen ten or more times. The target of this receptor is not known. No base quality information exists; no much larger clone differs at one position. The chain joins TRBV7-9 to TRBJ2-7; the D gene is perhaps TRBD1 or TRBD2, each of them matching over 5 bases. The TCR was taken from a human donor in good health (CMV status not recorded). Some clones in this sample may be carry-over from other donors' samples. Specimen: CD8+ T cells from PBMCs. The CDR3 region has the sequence CASSRDLGNTYEQYF. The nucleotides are TGTGCCAGCAGCCGGGACCTAGGAAACACCTACGAGCAGTACTTC.